These 30 T cell receptor beta chains were all obtained from the same sample, sequenced in a study of PD-1 blockade in classical Hodgkin lymphoma. In every patient, relapse followed autologous stem cell transplantation, while exposure to brentuximab vedotin differed. Profiled with immunoSEQ multiplex PCR; TCRdb holds only in-frame clones, not every one. The data contain under 25,000 clones, more than 60% of them singletons. The material sequenced was peripheral blood mononuclear cells (PBMCs), taken before the second cycle of nivolumab. Receptor source: a human donor with classical Hodgkin lymphoma.

This chain uses TRBV7-8 with TRBJ2-2; 9 nucleotides match TRBD1. Trimming took 5 bases from V and 5 from J; bases not matched to a gene: 12. CDR3 length: 17 residues. Germline V lookup: CDR1 SGHVS, CDR2 FQNEAQ. This CDR3 reads CASSPRRRGQGTGELFF. In nucleotides, the CDR3 is TGTGCCAGCAGCCCCAGGCGAAGGGGACAGGGTACCGGGGAGCTGTTTTTT.

This clone was observed a handful of times. At the DNA level, this CDR3 is encoded by other sequences in the same sample as well. V is TRBV5-1 and J is TRBJ1-1, with 7 bases matching TRBD1. Germline V gives CDR1 SGHRS, CDR2 YFSETQ. The V segment lost 4 bases and the J segment 4 bases; nucleotides outside the gene matches: 1. CDR3 length: 12 amino acids. The CDR3 sequence: CASSPGGTEAFF. The CDR3 region has the DNA TGCGCCAGCAGCCCAGGGGGCACTGAAGCTTTCTTT.

The chain recombines TRBV5-4 with TRBJ1-1; tentatively, D is TRBD1 (5 bases). V was pared by 4 bases and J by 3 bases, with 16 bases between. The CDR3 length is 15 residues. Germline loops: CDR1 SGHNT, CDR2 YYREEE (reference sequence). Here the CDR3 DNA reads TGTGCCAGCAGCACATTACCCGGGGGAGACACTGAAGCTTTCTTT. As protein: CASSTLPGGDTEAFF.

The gene calls are TRBV27 and TRBJ1-1, with D unclear. The CDR3 is 13 amino acids. The germline CDR1 and CDR2 sequences are MNHEY and SMNVEV (reference sequence). With 5 bases removed from V and 1 base from J, the gap between germline ends came to 8 bases. The CDR3 DNA reads as TGTGCCAGCAGTCTCCGGGAGAACACTGAAGCTTTCTTT. It yields the protein CASSLRENTEAFF.

This clone has a handful of counts. The chain employs TRBV7-2 and TRBJ1-4; D is undetermined. Germline loops: CDR1 SGHTA, CDR2 FQGNSA. With 3 bases removed from V and 8 bases from J, the gap between germline ends came to 7 bases. The CDR3 contains 12 residues. As DNA, the CDR3 is TGTGCCAGCAGCTTGTCGGGGGAAAAACTGTTTTTT. Amino acids: CASSLSGEKLFF.

This clone was seen a few times. The CDR3 is CASSLLGRKEPQHF. The CDR3 DNA follows: TGTGCCAGCAGCTTGTTAGGGAGAAAGGAGCCCCAGCATTTT. The J gene is TRBJ1-5, the V gene TRBV5-5; no reliable D call. The germline V and J ends were trimmed by 1 base and 8 bases, with 13 bases remaining between them. CDR3 length: 14 residues. The V gene's germline CDR1 is SGHKS and CDR2 YYEKEE (reference sequence).

V usage is TRBV28 and J usage is TRBJ1-2; D unclear. The CDR3 loop spans 14 amino acids. Trimming pared 6 bases from V and 5 bases from J, leaving 16 bases between. Germline V gives CDR1 MDHEN, CDR2 SYDVKM. Here the CDR3 reads CASRPPGQSYGYTF. The CDR3, as DNA: TGTGCCAGCAGACCTCCCGGGCAGTCATATGGCTACACCTTC.

The chain combines TRBV6-5 with TRBJ1-1; D is perhaps TRBD1 (5 bases). This CDR3 contains 14 residues. The V end was cut by 6 bases, the J end by 3 bases, with 14 bases between. The germline V gene encodes CDR1 MNHEY and CDR2 SVGAGI. The CDR3 sequence is CASSSLGVHTEAFF. CDR3 in DNA: TGTGCCAGCAGCTCTTTGGGGGTTCACACTGAAGCTTTCTTT.

This chain connects TRBV7-3 to TRBJ2-3; D is perhaps TRBD2 (6 bases). The CDR3 has 15 amino acids. Germline V gene data show CDR1 as SGHTA and CDR2 as FQGTGA. Trimming took 3 bases from V and 2 from J, leaving 12 bases between them. CDR3 sequence reads: CASSLAGLPTDTQYF. The CDR3 DNA reads TGTGCCAGCAGCTTGGCGGGACTGCCCACAGATACGCAGTATTTT.

The V gene is TRBV19, the J gene TRBJ2-2; D is unresolved. With 3 bases removed from V and 6 bases from J, the gap between germline ends came to 11 bases. Germline-derived CDR1 and CDR2 are LNHDA and SQIVND (reference sequence). This CDR3 has 14 residues. CDR3 DNA sequence: TGTGCCAGTAGTATCTCCAGATCTTCCGGGGAGCTGTTTTTT. The encoded protein is CASSISRSSGELFF.

The V gene is TRBV27, the J gene TRBJ1-4; 8 bases line up with TRBD1. Trimming at V came to 4 bases and at J to 7 bases, leaving 8 bases not matched to a gene. The CDR3 sequence is 15 residues long. Germline lookup yields CDR1 MNHEY and CDR2 SMNVEV (reference sequence). This CDR3 reads CASSSGGLPGEKLFF. CDR3 DNA: TGTGCCAGCAGTTCAGGGGGCCTCCCGGGTGAAAAACTGTTTTTT.

The genes are TRBV6-6 and TRBJ2-7, with D possibly being TRBD1 or TRBD2 (5 bases each). Germline values: CDR1 MNHNY, CDR2 SVGAGI (reference sequence). The CDR3 is 13 residues long. V was clipped by 3 bases and J by 3 bases, with 9 bases between them. CDR3 coding DNA: TGTGCCAGCAGTTATGGGACCGACTACGAGCAGTACTTC. This codes for CASSYGTDYEQYF.

The chain links TRBV29-1 to TRBJ2-7; D call uncertain. The CDR3 covers 11 residues. The V gene's germline CDR1 is SQVTM and CDR2 ANQGSEA. V dropped 6 bases and J dropped 3 bases, with 9 bases sitting between them. This CDR3 is CSVAINYEQYF. The CDR3 coding sequence is TGCAGCGTCGCGATAAACTACGAGCAGTACTTC.

This chain uses TRBV18 with TRBJ2-2; D call uncertain. CDR1 KGHSH and CDR2 LQKENI come from the germline V gene. Between the trimmed V and J ends, which lost 0 bases and 2 bases, there was a span of 7 bases. The CDR3 loop spans 15 amino acids. Written as DNA, the CDR3 is TGTGCCAGCTCACCACCTTACAGCAACACCGGGGAGCTGTTTTTT. The encoded protein is CASSPPYSNTGELFF.

This chain connects TRBV5-1 to TRBJ1-2; 7 bases are a match to TRBD1. This CDR3 contains 16 residues. The V segment lost 4 bases and the J segment 0 bases; nucleotides outside the gene matches: 9. CDR1 SGHRS and CDR2 YFSETQ come from the germline V gene. The CDR3 nucleotides read TGCGCCAGCAGCCCTGAGGGGGCTTTGGCTAACTATGGCTACACCTTC. Amino acids: CASSPEGALANYGYTF.

The chain uses TRBV19 and TRBJ2-2; no firm D call. This CDR3 spans 11 amino acids. CDR1 LNHDA and CDR2 SQIVND come from the germline V gene (reference sequence). With 4 bases removed from V and 6 bases from J, the gap between germline ends came to 3 bases. The CDR3 loop is CASSSPGELFF. CDR3 sequence (DNA): TGTGCCAGTAGTAGCCCCGGGGAGCTGTTTTTT.

The chain carries TRBV6-5 and TRBJ2-7; 12 bases match TRBD2. Unmatched junction bases numbered 6, after V lost 5 bases and J lost 4 bases. The CDR3 runs to 15 residues. CDR1 and CDR2 (germline): MNHEY, SVGAGI. CDR3 residues: CASSPRTSGVYEQYF. The DNA of the CDR3 is TGTGCCAGCAGTCCCCGGACTAGCGGGGTGTACGAGCAGTACTTC.

The rearrangement joins TRBV1 to TRBJ1-4. TRBV1 is described as a pseudogene. The CDR3 length is 16 residues. This CDR3 is CTSSRNSQITNEKLFF. CDR3 bases: TGCACCAGCAGCCGTAACTCCCAGATCACTAATGAAAAACTGTTTTTT.

The chain employs TRBV6-5 and TRBJ1-5, with D perhaps matching TRBD1 (6 bases). CDR1 is MNHEY, CDR2 SVGAGI, per germline. The ends were cut back, 4 bases at V and 2 bases at J, with 12 bases in the middle. The CDR3 consists of 15 residues. The CDR3 spells CASSSQGYGNQPQHF. DNA for the CDR3: TGTGCCAGCAGTTCACAGGGCTATGGCAATCAGCCCCAGCATTTT.

The rearrangement joins TRBV7-9 to TRBJ2-7, with D unclear. Germline assignment: CDR1 SEHNR and CDR2 FQNEAQ (reference sequence). There are 16 residues in the CDR3. The germline V and J ends were trimmed by 5 bases and 4 bases, with 21 bases remaining between them. CDR3 DNA sequence: TGTGCCAGCAGCCCCCCTGTAGGCCCGGGCCCTTACGAGCAGTACTTC. It is translated as CASSPPVGPGPYEQYF.

The CDR3 reads CASTTYRDQDPYGYTF. In DNA form, the CDR3 reads TGTGCCAGCACGACCTACCGGGACCAAGACCCCTATGGCTACACCTTC. V gene TRBV7-9 combines with J gene TRBJ1-2; weak D call: TRBD1 (5 bases). Germline V lookup: CDR1 SEHNR, CDR2 FQNEAQ (reference sequence). V was trimmed by 7 bases and J by 4 bases, leaving 22 bases between them. The CDR3 length is 16 residues.

The chain joins TRBV30 to TRBJ2-1; possibly TRBD1 or TRBD2 for D (5 bases each). The CDR3 consists of 13 residues. V lost 0 bases and J 6 bases, leaving 9 bases between the germline ends. The V gene's germline CDR1 is GTSNPN and CDR2 SVGIG (reference sequence). CDR3 in DNA: TGTGCCTGGAGTGTCGCAGGGACCAATGAGCAGTTCTTC. This gives the protein CAWSVAGTNEQFF.

This clone was seen only a few times. This chain joins TRBV10-2 and TRBJ1-4, with D unresolved. The CDR3 totals 14 residues. Per germline, CDR1 WSHSY and CDR2 SAAADI. The V end lost 5 bases, the J end lost 3 bases, and 10 bases lay between the germline ends. CDR3 coding DNA: TGCGCCAGCAGTTCCGACACCCCTAATGAAAAACTGTTTTTT. The encoded protein is CASSSDTPNEKLFF.

The chain joins TRBV4-1 to TRBJ1-2; D unclear. Trimming left V 2 bases short and J 5 bases short, with 12 bases between. Germline V lookup: CDR1 MGHRA, CDR2 YSYEKL. The CDR3 has 14 residues. CDR3 bases: TGCGCCAGCAGCCAACAGTCGCAGCAATATGGCTACACCTTC. Translating it yields CASSQQSQQYGYTF.

V gene TRBV5-1 combines with J gene TRBJ2-1; D is uncertain. The length of the CDR3 is 14 residues. Germline V gives CDR1 SGHRS, CDR2 YFSETQ. The V gene lost 4 bases and the J gene lost 6 bases, with 14 bases spanning the gap. The CDR3 DNA sequence: TGCGCCAGCAGCAAACCCAATCCATCCAATGAGCAGTTCTTC. As protein: CASSKPNPSNEQFF.

The chain has TRBV7-2 and TRBJ1-3, with D perhaps TRBD1 (6 bases). CDR1 and CDR2 (germline): SGHTA, FQGNSA. This CDR3 region has 15 residues. The germline V and J ends were trimmed by 3 bases and 4 bases, with 13 bases remaining between them. CDR3 sequence reads: CASSFGGAGGNTIYF. For the CDR3, the DNA is TGTGCCAGCAGCTTTGGGGGCGCGGGAGGAAACACCATATATTTT.

The chain combines TRBV18 with TRBJ2-7, with 7 bases lining up with TRBD2. Germline V gene data show CDR1 as KGHSH and CDR2 as LQKENI. The V gene end was trimmed by 0 bases and the J gene end by 6 bases; junction bases not matched to a gene: 5. This CDR3 is built from 14 residues. CDR3 nucleotides: TGTGCCAGCTCACCACCGTTAGGGAGGGGCGAGCAGTACTTC. Translation gives CASSPPLGRGEQYF.

V usage is TRBV7-9 and J usage is TRBJ1-1, with D hard to call. Germline CDR1 and CDR2: SEHNR and FQNEAQ (reference sequence). This CDR3 contains 14 residues. Trimming removed 5 bases at V and 5 bases at J, with 15 bases between. CDR3 sequence (DNA): TGTGCCAGCAGCCTTCAGATAGGGAAAACTGAAGCTTTCTTT. This gives the protein CASSLQIGKTEAFF.

In nucleotides, the CDR3 is TGTGCCAGCAGTCTGACAGGGGGCTCAACCGGGGAGCTGTTTTTT. Translation: CASSLTGGSTGELFF. The chain uses TRBV27 and TRBJ2-2; 10 bases are shared with TRBD1. Trimming removed 5 bases from V and 5 bases from J; junction bases left unmatched: 5. Per the germline V gene, CDR1 is MNHEY and CDR2 is SMNVEV (reference sequence). CDR3 size: 15 residues.

This rearrangement joins TRBV6-1 to TRBJ2-2; tentatively, D is TRBD1 (6 bases). Germline CDR1 reads MNHNS; CDR2 reads SASEGT. The length of the CDR3 is 15 residues. Trimming left V 4 bases short and J 1 base short, with 10 bases between. The CDR3, as DNA: TGTGCCAGCAGTGTGATACAGGGGAACACCGGGGAGCTGTTTTTT. Its protein is CASSVIQGNTGELFF.